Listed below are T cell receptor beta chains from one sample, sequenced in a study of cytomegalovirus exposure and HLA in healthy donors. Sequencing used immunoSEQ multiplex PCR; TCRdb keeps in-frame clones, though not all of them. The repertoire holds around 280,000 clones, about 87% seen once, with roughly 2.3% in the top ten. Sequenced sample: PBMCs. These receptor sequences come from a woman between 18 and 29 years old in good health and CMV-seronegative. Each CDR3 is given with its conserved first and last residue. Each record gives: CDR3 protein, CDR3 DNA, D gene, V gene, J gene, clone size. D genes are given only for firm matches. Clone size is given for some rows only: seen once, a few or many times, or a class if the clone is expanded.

CDR3aa: CASSVGSSYEQYF; CDR3nt: TGTGCCAGCAGCGTAGGTAGCTCCTACGAGCAGTACTTC; d_gene: .; v_gene: TRBV9; j_gene: TRBJ2-7; abundance: .
CDR3aa: CASSQEGLAGASTDTQYF; CDR3nt: TGTGCCAGCAGCCAGGAGGGACTAGCGGGAGCTAGCACAGATACGCAGTATTTT; d_gene: TRBD2; v_gene: TRBV4-2; j_gene: TRBJ2-3; abundance: .
CDR3aa: CASRDRGKFRRYDGYTF; CDR3nt: TGCGCCAGCCGGGACAGGGGTAAATTTAGGAGGTACGATGGCTACACCTTC; d_gene: TRBD1; v_gene: TRBV10-2; j_gene: TRBJ1-2; abundance: .
CDR3aa: CASATTDTQYF; CDR3nt: TGTGCCAGCGCGACAACAGATACGCAGTATTTT; d_gene: .; v_gene: TRBV2; j_gene: TRBJ2-3; abundance: .
CDR3aa: CASSLTATGYQPQHF; CDR3nt: TGTGCCAGCAGCCTGACCGCAACGGGGTATCAGCCCCAGCATTTT; d_gene: .; v_gene: TRBV7-8; j_gene: TRBJ1-5; abundance: few
CDR3aa: CASSLAWAGNYGYTF; CDR3nt: TGTGCCAGCAGCTTAGCTTGGGCAGGGAACTATGGCTACACCTTC; d_gene: .; v_gene: TRBV7-2; j_gene: TRBJ1-2; abundance: .
CDR3aa: CATSRNVIQGGYTF; CDR3nt: TGTGCCACCAGCAGAAACGTAATACAGGGCGGCTACACCTTC; d_gene: .; v_gene: TRBV15; j_gene: TRBJ1-2; abundance: .
CDR3aa: CASGQGHSGNTIYF; CDR3nt: TGTGCCAGCGGGCAGGGTCACTCTGGAAACACCATATATTTT; d_gene: .; v_gene: TRBV2; j_gene: TRBJ1-3; abundance: .
CDR3aa: CASRTVYQETQYF; CDR3nt: TGCGCCAGCCGGACAGTATACCAAGAGACCCAGTACTTC; d_gene: .; v_gene: TRBV5-1; j_gene: TRBJ2-5; abundance: .
CDR3aa: CASTSNTGELFF; CDR3nt: TGTGCCAGCACCTCGAACACCGGGGAGCTGTTTTTT; d_gene: .; v_gene: TRBV27; j_gene: TRBJ2-2; abundance: .
CDR3aa: CASSPPPSSYEQYF; CDR3nt: TGTGCCAGCTCACCACCACCTAGCTCCTACGAGCAGTACTTC; d_gene: .; v_gene: TRBV18; j_gene: TRBJ2-7; abundance: once
CDR3aa: CSVATGTGFEQYF; CDR3nt: TGCAGCGTTGCTACCGGGACAGGGTTCGAGCAGTACTTC; d_gene: TRBD1; v_gene: TRBV29-1; j_gene: TRBJ2-7; abundance: .
CDR3aa: CASRRDRARVSPLHF; CDR3nt: TGTGCCAGCAGACGAGACAGGGCACGGGTTTCACCCCTCCACTTT; d_gene: TRBD1; v_gene: TRBV11-2; j_gene: TRBJ1-6; abundance: .
CDR3aa: CASSVDPTGSSSNYGYTF; CDR3nt: TGTGCCAGCAGCGTGGATCCGACAGGTTCCTCTTCTAACTATGGCTACACCTTC; d_gene: .; v_gene: TRBV9; j_gene: TRBJ1-2; abundance: .
CDR3aa: CASSSPQGIAYEQYF; CDR3nt: TGTGCCAGCAGCTCACCGCAGGGTATTGCGTACGAGCAGTACTTC; d_gene: .; v_gene: TRBV7-9; j_gene: TRBJ2-7; abundance: .
CDR3aa: CASSFGQGRPGTEAFF; CDR3nt: TGCGCCAGCAGCTTCGGACAGGGGAGACCGGGCACTGAAGCTTTCTTT; d_gene: TRBD1; v_gene: TRBV5-1; j_gene: TRBJ1-1; abundance: .
CDR3aa: CASSMVQQETQYF; CDR3nt: TGTGCCAGTAGTATGGTACAGCAAGAGACCCAGTACTTC; d_gene: .; v_gene: TRBV19; j_gene: TRBJ2-5; abundance: .
CDR3aa: CASSSWGGPNEQFF; CDR3nt: TGTGCCAGCTCTTCCTGGGGGGGGCCGAATGAGCAGTTCTTC; d_gene: .; v_gene: TRBV5-5; j_gene: TRBJ2-1; abundance: .
CDR3aa: CASSIGQGSRNTEAFF; CDR3nt: TGTGCCAGTAGCATAGGACAGGGGAGTCGGAACACTGAAGCTTTCTTT; d_gene: TRBD1; v_gene: TRBV19; j_gene: TRBJ1-1; abundance: .
CDR3aa: CASSEIGGLVADTQYF; CDR3nt: TGTGCCAGCAGTGAAATTGGGGGACTAGTAGCAGATACGCAGTATTTT; d_gene: TRBD2; v_gene: TRBV2; j_gene: TRBJ2-3; abundance: .
CDR3aa: CASVEVTGELFF; CDR3nt: TGTGCCAGCGTAGAGGTCACCGGGGAGCTGTTTTTT; d_gene: .; v_gene: TRBV6-5; j_gene: TRBJ2-2; abundance: .
CDR3aa: CASSFIRGGYGGELFF; CDR3nt: TGTGCCAGCAGCTTTATTAGGGGAGGGTATGGCGGGGAGCTGTTTTTT; d_gene: TRBD2; v_gene: TRBV7-8; j_gene: TRBJ2-2; abundance: .
CDR3aa: CASSFSSGMGSVYEQYF; CDR3nt: TGTGCCAGCAGCTTTTCTAGCGGTATGGGGTCAGTCTACGAGCAGTACTTC; d_gene: TRBD2; v_gene: TRBV11-3; j_gene: TRBJ2-7; abundance: .
CDR3aa: CASSLRTVQYNEQFF; CDR3nt: TGTGCCAGCAGCCTTAGGACAGTCCAATACAATGAGCAGTTCTTC; d_gene: .; v_gene: TRBV9; j_gene: TRBJ2-1; abundance: .
CDR3aa: CASRYALQGNYGYTF; CDR3nt: TGCGCCAGCAGGTACGCCCTGCAGGGGAACTATGGCTACACCTTC; d_gene: .; v_gene: TRBV5-1; j_gene: TRBJ1-2; abundance: .
CDR3aa: CASSLGLARVADTEAFF; CDR3nt: TGTGCCAGCAGCTTGGGTTTAGCGAGGGTAGCGGACACTGAAGCTTTCTTT; d_gene: .; v_gene: TRBV5-4; j_gene: TRBJ1-1; abundance: .
CDR3aa: CASSQESTGANSPLHF; CDR3nt: TGCGCCAGCAGCCAAGAATCAACAGGGGCTAATTCACCCCTCCACTTT; d_gene: TRBD1; v_gene: TRBV4-1; j_gene: TRBJ1-6; abundance: .
CDR3aa: CASSKRQTLSGELFF; CDR3nt: TGTGCCAGCAGTAAAAGACAGACCTTGTCCGGGGAGCTGTTTTTT; d_gene: .; v_gene: TRBV2; j_gene: TRBJ2-2; abundance: .
CDR3aa: CASSLHKETQYF; CDR3nt: TGTGCCAGCAGCTTACACAAAGAGACCCAGTACTTC; d_gene: .; v_gene: TRBV11-2; j_gene: TRBJ2-5; abundance: .
CDR3aa: CATARWEGEKLFF; CDR3nt: TGTGCCACCGCACGGTGGGAGGGCGAAAAACTGTTTTTT; d_gene: .; v_gene: TRBV6-5; j_gene: TRBJ1-4; abundance: few
CDR3aa: CASSDSEFFSHEQYF; CDR3nt: TGTGCCAGCAGTGACAGTGAATTTTTTTCCCACGAGCAGTACTTC; d_gene: .; v_gene: TRBV6-1; j_gene: TRBJ2-7; abundance: .
CDR3aa: CASSGSGSLRDTQYF; CDR3nt: TGTGCCAGCTCAGGTTCAGGGTCGTTGCGGGATACGCAGTATTTT; d_gene: .; v_gene: TRBV18; j_gene: TRBJ2-3; abundance: .
CDR3aa: CASSLTSGGDPAQETQYF; CDR3nt: TGTGCCAGCAGCCTTACTAGCGGGGGGGATCCCGCCCAAGAGACCCAGTACTTC; d_gene: TRBD2; v_gene: TRBV7-2; j_gene: TRBJ2-5; abundance: .
CDR3aa: CASNTRGAYSNQPQHF; CDR3nt: TGTGCCAGCAACACGCGGGGGGCGTATAGCAATCAGCCCCAGCATTTT; d_gene: .; v_gene: TRBV6-6; j_gene: TRBJ1-5; abundance: .
CDR3aa: CASSLEGDEQFF; CDR3nt: TGTGCCAGCAGCTTAGAAGGGGATGAGCAGTTCTTC; d_gene: .; v_gene: TRBV13; j_gene: TRBJ2-1; abundance: .
CDR3aa: CASSVGTTSGYEQYF; CDR3nt: TGTGCCAGCAGCGTAGGGACGACTAGCGGCTACGAGCAGTACTTC; d_gene: TRBD2; v_gene: TRBV9; j_gene: TRBJ2-7; abundance: .
CDR3aa: CASSEGTGANTGELFF; CDR3nt: TGTGCCAGCAGTGAGGGAACAGGGGCGAACACCGGGGAGCTGTTTTTT; d_gene: TRBD1; v_gene: TRBV2; j_gene: TRBJ2-2; abundance: .
CDR3aa: CASSWRQPNEKLFF; CDR3nt: TGTGCCAGTAGTTGGCGACAGCCCAATGAAAAACTGTTTTTT; d_gene: .; v_gene: TRBV19; j_gene: TRBJ1-4; abundance: .
CDR3aa: CASSPRDRGRGVPPYEQYF; CDR3nt: TGTGCCAGCAGCCCCCGGGACAGGGGGCGGGGGGTACCTCCCTACGAGCAGTACTTC; d_gene: TRBD1; v_gene: TRBV11-2; j_gene: TRBJ2-7; abundance: .
CDR3aa: CASSQTGGHQPQHF; CDR3nt: TGTGCCAGCAGTCAGACAGGGGGACATCAGCCCCAGCATTTT; d_gene: TRBD1; v_gene: TRBV4-2; j_gene: TRBJ1-5; abundance: .
CDR3aa: CASSEPAGTPNF; CDR3nt: TGTGCCAGCAGTGAACCGGCCGGGACTCCCAACTTC; d_gene: .; v_gene: TRBV25-1; j_gene: TRBJ2-7; abundance: .
CDR3aa: CASSYLQGPNEKLFF; CDR3nt: TGTGCCAGCAGCTACTTACAGGGTCCTAATGAAAAACTGTTTTTT; d_gene: .; v_gene: TRBV7-6; j_gene: TRBJ1-4; abundance: .
CDR3aa: CASSATGGTYEQYF; CDR3nt: TGTGCCAGCAGCGCGACAGGGGGCACCTACGAGCAGTACTTC; d_gene: TRBD1; v_gene: TRBV9; j_gene: TRBJ2-7; abundance: .
CDR3aa: CASNLPLRGGNYGYTF; CDR3nt: TGTGCCAGCAACCTTCCCCTACGAGGCGGTAACTATGGCTACACCTTC; d_gene: .; v_gene: TRBV9; j_gene: TRBJ1-2; abundance: .
CDR3aa: CASSSTAAGSQETQYF; CDR3nt: TGTGCCAGCAGCTCAACGGCGGCAGGGTCCCAAGAGACCCAGTACTTC; d_gene: .; v_gene: TRBV7-9; j_gene: TRBJ2-5; abundance: .
CDR3aa: CASSYGTGEKHEQYF; CDR3nt: TGTGCCAGCAGTTATGGGACAGGGGAAAAACACGAGCAGTACTTC; d_gene: TRBD1; v_gene: TRBV2; j_gene: TRBJ2-7; abundance: .
CDR3aa: CASSRRGRGNTDTQYF; CDR3nt: TGTGCCAGCAGCCGCCGAGGGAGGGGTAACACAGATACGCAGTATTTT; d_gene: TRBD2; v_gene: TRBV11-2; j_gene: TRBJ2-3; abundance: .
CDR3aa: CATRGNWNEAFF; CDR3nt: TGTGCCACAAGAGGGAATTGGAATGAAGCTTTCTTT; d_gene: .; v_gene: TRBV2; j_gene: TRBJ1-1; abundance: .
CDR3aa: CATSRDRFPRQGTGELFF; CDR3nt: TGTGCCACCAGCAGAGATAGGTTCCCTCGACAGGGTACCGGGGAGCTGTTTTTT; d_gene: TRBD1; v_gene: TRBV15; j_gene: TRBJ2-2; abundance: .
CDR3aa: CASRPSLSYEQYF; CDR3nt: TGTGCCAGCAGACCGAGCTTGTCCTACGAGCAGTACTTC; d_gene: .; v_gene: TRBV6-5; j_gene: TRBJ2-7; abundance: .
CDR3aa: CASSFSGQGGEKLFF; CDR3nt: TGTGCCAGCAGCTTCTCTGGGCAGGGGGGTGAAAAACTGTTTTTT; d_gene: TRBD1; v_gene: TRBV11-2; j_gene: TRBJ1-4; abundance: .
CDR3aa: CASSPQANRAYNSPLHF; CDR3nt: TGTGCCAGCAGTCCACAAGCGAACAGGGCCTATAATTCACCCCTCCACTTT; d_gene: .; v_gene: TRBV28; j_gene: TRBJ1-6; abundance: .
CDR3aa: CASSGTLILAGGRNEQFF; CDR3nt: TGTGCCAGCAGCGGAACCTTGATACTAGCGGGGGGTAGAAATGAGCAGTTCTTC; d_gene: TRBD2; v_gene: TRBV9; j_gene: TRBJ2-1; abundance: .